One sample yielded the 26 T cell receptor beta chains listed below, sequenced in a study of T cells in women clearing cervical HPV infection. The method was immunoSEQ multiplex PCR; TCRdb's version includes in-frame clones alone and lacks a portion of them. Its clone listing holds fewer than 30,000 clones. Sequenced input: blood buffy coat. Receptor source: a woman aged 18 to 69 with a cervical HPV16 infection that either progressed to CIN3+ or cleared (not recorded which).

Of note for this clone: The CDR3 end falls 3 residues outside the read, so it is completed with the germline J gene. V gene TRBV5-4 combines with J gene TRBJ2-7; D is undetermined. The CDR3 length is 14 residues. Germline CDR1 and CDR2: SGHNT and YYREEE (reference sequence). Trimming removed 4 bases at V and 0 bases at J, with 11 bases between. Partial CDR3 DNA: TGTGCCAGCAGCGTCGACTTGAGCTCCTACGAG. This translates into CASSVDLSSYE. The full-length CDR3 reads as CASSVDLSSYEQYF. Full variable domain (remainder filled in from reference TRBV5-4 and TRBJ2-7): ETGVTQSPTHLIKTRGQQVTLRCSSQSGHNTVSWYQQALGQGPQFIFQYYREEENGRGNFPPRFSGLQFPNYSSELNVNALELDDSALYLCASSVDLSSYEQYFGPGTRLTVT.

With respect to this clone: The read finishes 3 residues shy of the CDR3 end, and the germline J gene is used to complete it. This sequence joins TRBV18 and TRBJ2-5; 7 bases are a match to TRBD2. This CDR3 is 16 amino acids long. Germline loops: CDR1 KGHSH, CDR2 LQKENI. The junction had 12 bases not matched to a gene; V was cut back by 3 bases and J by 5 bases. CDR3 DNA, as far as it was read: TGTGCCAGCTCACCCACCTCGGGGGGTCGAGGGGAGACC. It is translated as CASSPTSGGRGET. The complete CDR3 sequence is CASSPTSGGRGETQYF.

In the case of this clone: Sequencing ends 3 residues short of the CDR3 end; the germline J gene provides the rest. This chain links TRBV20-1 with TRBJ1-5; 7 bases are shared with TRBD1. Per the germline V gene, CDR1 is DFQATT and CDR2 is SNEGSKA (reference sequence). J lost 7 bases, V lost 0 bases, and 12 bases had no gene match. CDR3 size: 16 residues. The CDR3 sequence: CSARDERQGFKQPQHF. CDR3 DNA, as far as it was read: TGCAGTGCTAGAGATGAGCGACAGGGCTTTAAGCAGCCC.

CDR3 DNA (partial): TGTGCCAGCAGCCCAAGACAGGGATCCTACAATGAG. Amino acid sequence: CASSPRQGSYNE. The entire CDR3 protein reads CASSPRQGSYNEQFF. The genes are TRBV28 and TRBJ2-1, with TRBD1 identical over 7 bases. The sequenced fragment ends 3 residues before the CDR3 boundary, so the rest is inferred from the germline J gene. Germline CDR1 MDHEN, CDR2 SYDVKM. CDR3 length: 15 amino acids. J lost 1 base, V lost 6 bases, and 6 bases had no gene match.

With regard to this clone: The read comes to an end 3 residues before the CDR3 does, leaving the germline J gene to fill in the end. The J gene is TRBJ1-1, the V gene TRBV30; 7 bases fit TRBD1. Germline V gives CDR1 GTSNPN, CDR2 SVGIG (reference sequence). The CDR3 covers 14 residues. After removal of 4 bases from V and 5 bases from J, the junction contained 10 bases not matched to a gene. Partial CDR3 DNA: TGTGCCTGGACCACTCAGACAGGGATGACTGAA. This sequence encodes CAWTTQTGMTE. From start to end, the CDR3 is CAWTTQTGMTEAFF. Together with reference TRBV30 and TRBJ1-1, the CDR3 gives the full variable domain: SQTIHQWPATLVQPVGSPLSLECTVEGTSNPNLYWYRQAAGRGLQLLFYSVGIGQISSEVPQNLSASRPQDRQFILSSKKLLLSDSGFYLCAWTTQTGMTEAFFGQGTRLTVV.

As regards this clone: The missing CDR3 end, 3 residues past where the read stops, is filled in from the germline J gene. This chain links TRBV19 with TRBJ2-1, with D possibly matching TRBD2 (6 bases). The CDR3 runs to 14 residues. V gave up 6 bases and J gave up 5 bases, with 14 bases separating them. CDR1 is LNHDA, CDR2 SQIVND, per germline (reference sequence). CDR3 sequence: CASRVQGGDNEQFF. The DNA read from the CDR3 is TGTGCCAGTAGAGTCCAAGGAGGGGACAATGAG.

CDR3 sequence: CSALAALSYNEQFF. The sequenced CDR3 bases are TGCAGTGCTCTAGCGGCCCTCTCCTACAATGAG. This chain joins TRBV20-1 and TRBJ2-1; 7 nucleotides align to TRBD2. Read sequence stops 3 residues before the CDR3 end, and the germline J gene provides the missing end. Germline CDR1 and CDR2: DFQATT and SNEGSKA (reference sequence). J lost 0 bases, V lost 5 bases, and 4 bases had no gene match. CDR3 length: 14 amino acids.

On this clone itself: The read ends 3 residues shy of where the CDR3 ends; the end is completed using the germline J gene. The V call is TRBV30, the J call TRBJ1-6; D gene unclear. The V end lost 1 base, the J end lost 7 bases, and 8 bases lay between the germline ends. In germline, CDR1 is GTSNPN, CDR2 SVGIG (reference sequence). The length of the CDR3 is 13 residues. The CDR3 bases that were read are TGTGCCTGGAGTGGTACCCTAAATTCACCC. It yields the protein CAWSGTLNSP. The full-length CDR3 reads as CAWSGTLNSPLHF. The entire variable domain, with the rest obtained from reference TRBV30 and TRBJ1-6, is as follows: SQTIHQWPATLVQPVGSPLSLECTVEGTSNPNLYWYRQAAGRGLQLLFYSVGIGQISSEVPQNLSASRPQDRQFILSSKKLLLSDSGFYLCAWSGTLNSPLHFGNGTRLTVT.

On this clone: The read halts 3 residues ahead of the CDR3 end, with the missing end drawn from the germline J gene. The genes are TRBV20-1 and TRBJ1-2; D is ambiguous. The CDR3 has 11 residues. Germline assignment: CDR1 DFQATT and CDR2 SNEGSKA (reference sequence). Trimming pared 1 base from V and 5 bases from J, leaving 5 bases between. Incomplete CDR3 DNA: TGCAGTGCTAGAGTCCCGTATGGC. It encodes CSARVPYG. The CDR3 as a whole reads CSARVPYGYTF.

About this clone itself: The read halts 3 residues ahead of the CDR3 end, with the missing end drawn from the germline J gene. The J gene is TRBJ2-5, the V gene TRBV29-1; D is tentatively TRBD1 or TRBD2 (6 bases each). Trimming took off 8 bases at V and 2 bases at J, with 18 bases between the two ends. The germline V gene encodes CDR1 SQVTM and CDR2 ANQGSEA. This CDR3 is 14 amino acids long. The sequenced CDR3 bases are TGCAGCTTCCGGAGGGGGATTGGGCAAGAGACC. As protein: CSFRRGIGQET. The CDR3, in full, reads CSFRRGIGQETQYF.

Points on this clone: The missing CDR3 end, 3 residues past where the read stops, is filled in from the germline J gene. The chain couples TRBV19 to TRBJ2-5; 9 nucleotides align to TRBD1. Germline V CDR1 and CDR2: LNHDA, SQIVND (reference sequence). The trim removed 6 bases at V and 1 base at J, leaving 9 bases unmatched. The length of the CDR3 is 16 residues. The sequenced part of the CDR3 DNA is TGTGCCAGTAGCCCCGGGGACAGGGCCCTCCAAGAGACC. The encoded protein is CASSPGDRALQET. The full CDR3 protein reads CASSPGDRALQETQYF. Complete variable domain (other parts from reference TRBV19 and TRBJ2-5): DGGITQSPKYLFRKEGQNVTLSCEQNLNHDAMYWYRQDPGQGLRLIYYSQIVNDFQKGDIAEGYSVSREKKESFPLTVTSAQKNPTAFYLCASSPGDRALQETQYFGPGTRLLVL.

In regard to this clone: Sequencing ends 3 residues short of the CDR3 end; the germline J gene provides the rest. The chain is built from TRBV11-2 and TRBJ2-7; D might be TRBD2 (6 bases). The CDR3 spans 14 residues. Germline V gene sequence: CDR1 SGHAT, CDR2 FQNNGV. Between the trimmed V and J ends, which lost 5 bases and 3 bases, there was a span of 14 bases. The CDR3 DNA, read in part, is TGTGCCAGCAGCCCTTGGGGAGCGGGCTACGAG. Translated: CASSPWGAGYE. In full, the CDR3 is CASSPWGAGYEQYF.

CDR3 DNA, as far as it was read: TGTGCCAGCTCACCACGACAGGCCCACAATCAGCCC. Protein: CASSPRQAHNQP. The entire CDR3 is CASSPRQAHNQPQHF. This sequence joins TRBV18 and TRBJ1-5; tentative D call: TRBD1 (6 bases). The observed sequence ends 3 residues before the CDR3 terminus, with the missing tail filled in from the germline J gene. The CDR3 length is 15 residues. V shed 1 base and J shed 3 bases, with 10 bases lying between them. In germline, CDR1 is KGHSH, CDR2 LQKENI.

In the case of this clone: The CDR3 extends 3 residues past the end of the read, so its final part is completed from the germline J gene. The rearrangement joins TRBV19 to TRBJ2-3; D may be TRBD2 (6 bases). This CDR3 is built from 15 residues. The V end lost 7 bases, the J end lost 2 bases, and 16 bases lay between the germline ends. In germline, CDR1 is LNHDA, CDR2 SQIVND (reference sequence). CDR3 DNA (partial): TGTGCCAGTATCCCGGGAGCGGGTCACACAGATACG. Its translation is CASIPGAGHTDT. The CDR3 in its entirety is CASIPGAGHTDTQYF.

This CDR3 is CSATRTGGYEQFF. The CDR3 DNA, read in part, is TGCAGTGCCACCCGGACAGGGGGGTATGAG. The chain carries TRBV20-1 and TRBJ2-1; the match to TRBD1 covers 10 bases. The read falls 3 residues short of the CDR3 end, and the missing part is taken from the germline J gene. The CDR3 spans 13 residues. Germline values: CDR1 DFQATT, CDR2 SNEGSKA (reference sequence). Germline trimming cut 6 bases from V and 8 bases from J; bases unmatched to any gene: 7.

The CDR3 is CSAGGAGFTYEQYF. The covered CDR3 bases are TGCAGTGCAGGGGGGGCAGGGTTTACCTACGAG. The rearrangement uses TRBV20-1 and TRBJ2-7, with D perhaps TRBD2 (7 bases). The DNA ends 3 residues before the CDR3 does, and the rest of the CDR3 is filled in from the germline J gene. CDR1 is DFQATT and CDR2 is SNEGSKA in the germline V gene (reference sequence). CDR3 length equals 14 residues. Trimming shortened V by 6 bases and J by 2 bases, and 17 bases separated the two germline ends.

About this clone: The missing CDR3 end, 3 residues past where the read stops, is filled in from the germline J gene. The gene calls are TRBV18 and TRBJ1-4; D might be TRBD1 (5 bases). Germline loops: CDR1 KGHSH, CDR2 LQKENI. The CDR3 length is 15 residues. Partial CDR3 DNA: TGTGCCAGCTCACAAGTCCCCTCTGGGGCCAACGTA. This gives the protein CASSQVPSGANV. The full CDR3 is CASSQVPSGANVLFF.

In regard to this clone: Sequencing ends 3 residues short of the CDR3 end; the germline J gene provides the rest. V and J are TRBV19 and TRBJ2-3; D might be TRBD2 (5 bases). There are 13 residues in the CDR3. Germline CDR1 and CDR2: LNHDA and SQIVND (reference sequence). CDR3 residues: CASSTTMQETQYF. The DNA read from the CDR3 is TGTGCCAGTAGTACGACTATGCAAGAGACG.

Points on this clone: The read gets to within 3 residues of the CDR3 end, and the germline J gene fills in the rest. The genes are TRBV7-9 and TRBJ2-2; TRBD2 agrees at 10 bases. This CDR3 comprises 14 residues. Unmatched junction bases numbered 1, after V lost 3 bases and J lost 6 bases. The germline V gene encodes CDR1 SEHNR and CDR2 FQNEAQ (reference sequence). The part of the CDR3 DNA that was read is TGTGCCAGCAGCTTCGGACTAGCGGCCGGGGAG. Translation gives CASSFGLAAGE. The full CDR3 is CASSFGLAAGELFF.

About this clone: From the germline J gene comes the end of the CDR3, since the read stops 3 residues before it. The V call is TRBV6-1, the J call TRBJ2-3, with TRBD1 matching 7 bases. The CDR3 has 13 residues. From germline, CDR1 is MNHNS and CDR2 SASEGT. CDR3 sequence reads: CASSAGTAQPQYF. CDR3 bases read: TGTGCCAGCAGTGCCGGGACAGCACAGCCG.

The covered CDR3 bases are TGTGCCAGCAGCGGGGACAGGCGGGAGACC. Amino acid sequence: CASSGDRRET. The full-length CDR3 reads as CASSGDRRETYTF. The chain carries TRBV11-1 and TRBJ1-2; 8 nucleotides agree with TRBD1. The read ends 3 residues shy of where the CDR3 ends; the end is completed using the germline J gene. This CDR3 is 13 amino acids long. Germline V lookup: CDR1 SGHAT, CDR2 FQDESV (reference sequence).

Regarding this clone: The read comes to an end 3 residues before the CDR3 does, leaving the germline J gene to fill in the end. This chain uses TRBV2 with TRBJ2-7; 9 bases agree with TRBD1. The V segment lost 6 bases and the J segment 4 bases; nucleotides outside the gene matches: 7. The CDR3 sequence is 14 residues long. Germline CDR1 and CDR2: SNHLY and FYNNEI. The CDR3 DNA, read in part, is TGTGCCAGCAGCCTGGACAGGGGCCCTTACGAG. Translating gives CASSLDRGPYE. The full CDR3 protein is CASSLDRGPYEQYF.

The CDR3 loop is CASSPVPGQGAKQPQHF. CDR3 DNA, as far as it was read: TGTGCCAGCTCACCTGTACCGGGACAGGGGGCAAAGCAGCCC. V gene TRBV18 combines with J gene TRBJ1-5; 12 bases align to TRBD1. The CDR3 end lies 3 residues beyond the end of the read and is filled in from the germline J gene. Germline V gene data show CDR1 as KGHSH and CDR2 as LQKENI. The CDR3 totals 17 residues. V lost 3 bases and J lost 7; bases outside the gene matches: 10.

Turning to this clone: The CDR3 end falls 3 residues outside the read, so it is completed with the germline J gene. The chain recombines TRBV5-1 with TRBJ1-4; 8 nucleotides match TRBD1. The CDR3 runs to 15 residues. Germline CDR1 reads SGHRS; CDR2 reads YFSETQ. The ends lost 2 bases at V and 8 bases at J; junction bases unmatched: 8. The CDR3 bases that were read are TGCGCCAGCAGCTTTTTCACAGGGGGGGTCGAAAAA. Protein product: CASSFFTGGVEK. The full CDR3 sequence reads CASSFFTGGVEKLFF. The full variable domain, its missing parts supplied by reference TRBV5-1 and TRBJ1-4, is KAGVTQTPRYLIKTRGQQVTLSCSPISGHRSVSWYQQTPGQGLQFLFEYFSETQRNKGNFPGRFSGRQFSNSRSEMNVSTLELGDSALYLCASSFFTGGVEKLFFGSGTQLSVL.

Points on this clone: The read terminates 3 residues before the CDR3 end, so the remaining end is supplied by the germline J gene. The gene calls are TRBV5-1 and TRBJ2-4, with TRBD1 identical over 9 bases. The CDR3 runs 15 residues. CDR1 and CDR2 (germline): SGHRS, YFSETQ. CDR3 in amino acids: CASSSGQGRWETQYF. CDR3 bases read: TGCGCCAGCAGCTCGGGACAGGGCCGGTGGGAGACT.

The covered CDR3 bases are TGTGCCAGCAGACGAGGTGGCCCGAATTCACCC. It codes for CASRRGGPNSP. The CDR3 in full is CASRRGGPNSPLHF. The chain is built from TRBV5-4 and TRBJ1-6; D not certain. The read gets to within 3 residues of the CDR3 end, and the germline J gene fills in the rest. CDR3 length equals 14 residues. V lost 5 bases and J lost 7, with 13 bases in between. Germline V gene sequence: CDR1 SGHNT, CDR2 YYREEE (reference sequence).